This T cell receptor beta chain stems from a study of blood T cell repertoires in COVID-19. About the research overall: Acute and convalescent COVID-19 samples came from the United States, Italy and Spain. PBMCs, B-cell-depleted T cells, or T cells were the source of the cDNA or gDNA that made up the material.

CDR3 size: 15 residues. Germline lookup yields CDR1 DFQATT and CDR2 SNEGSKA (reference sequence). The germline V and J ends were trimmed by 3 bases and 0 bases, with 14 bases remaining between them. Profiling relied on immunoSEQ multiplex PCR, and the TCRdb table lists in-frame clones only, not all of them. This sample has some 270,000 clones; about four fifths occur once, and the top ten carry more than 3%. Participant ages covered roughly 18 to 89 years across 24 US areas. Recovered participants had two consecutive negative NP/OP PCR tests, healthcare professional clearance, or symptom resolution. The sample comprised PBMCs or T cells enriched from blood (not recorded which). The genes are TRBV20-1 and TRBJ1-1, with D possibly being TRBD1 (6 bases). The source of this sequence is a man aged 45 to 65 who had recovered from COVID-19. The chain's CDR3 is CSASGGGQLNTEAFF. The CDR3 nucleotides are TGCAGTGCTAGTGGGGGGGGGCAGTTGAACACTGAAGCTTTCTTT.